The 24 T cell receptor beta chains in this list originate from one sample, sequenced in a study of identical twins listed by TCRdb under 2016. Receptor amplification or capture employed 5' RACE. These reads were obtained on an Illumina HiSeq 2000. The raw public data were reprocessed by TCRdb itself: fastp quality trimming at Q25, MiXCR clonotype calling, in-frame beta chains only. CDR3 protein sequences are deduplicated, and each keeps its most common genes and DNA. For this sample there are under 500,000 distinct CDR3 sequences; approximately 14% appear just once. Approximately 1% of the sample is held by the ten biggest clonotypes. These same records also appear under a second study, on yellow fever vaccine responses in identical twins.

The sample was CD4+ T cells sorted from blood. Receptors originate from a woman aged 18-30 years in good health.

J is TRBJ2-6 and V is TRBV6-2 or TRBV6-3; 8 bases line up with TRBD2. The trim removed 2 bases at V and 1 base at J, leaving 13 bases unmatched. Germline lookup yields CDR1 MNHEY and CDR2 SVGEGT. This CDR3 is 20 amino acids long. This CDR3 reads CASSYDSFGLAVSGANVLTF. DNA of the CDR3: TGTGCCAGCAGTTACGATAGTTTCGGACTAGCTGTTTCTGGGGCCAACGTCCTGACTTTC.

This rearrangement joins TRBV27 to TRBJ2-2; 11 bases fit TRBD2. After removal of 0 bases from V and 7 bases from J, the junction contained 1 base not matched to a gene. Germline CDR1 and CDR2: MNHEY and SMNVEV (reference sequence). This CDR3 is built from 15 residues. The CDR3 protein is CASSLSGTSGGELFF. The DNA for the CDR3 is TGTGCCAGCAGTTTATCCGGGACTAGCGGCGGGGAGCTGTTTTTT.

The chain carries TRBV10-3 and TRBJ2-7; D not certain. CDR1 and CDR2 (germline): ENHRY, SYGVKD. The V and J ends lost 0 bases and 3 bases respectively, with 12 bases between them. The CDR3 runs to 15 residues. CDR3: CAISESSGLGYEQYF. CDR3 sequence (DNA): TGTGCCATCAGTGAGTCGAGTGGGCTGGGCTACGAGCAGTACTTC.

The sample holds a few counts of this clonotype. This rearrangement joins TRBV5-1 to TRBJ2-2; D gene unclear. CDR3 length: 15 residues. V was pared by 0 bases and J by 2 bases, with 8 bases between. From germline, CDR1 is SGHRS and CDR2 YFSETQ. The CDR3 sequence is CASSLDGPNTGELFF. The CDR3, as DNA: TGCGCCAGCAGCTTGGACGGGCCCAACACCGGGGAGCTGTTTTTT.

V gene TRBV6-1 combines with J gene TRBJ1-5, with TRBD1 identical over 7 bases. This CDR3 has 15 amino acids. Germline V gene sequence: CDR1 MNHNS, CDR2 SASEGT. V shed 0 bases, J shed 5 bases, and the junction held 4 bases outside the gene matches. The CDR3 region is CASSEAGGEHQPQHF. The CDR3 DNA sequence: TGTGCCAGCAGTGAAGCAGGGGGCGAACATCAGCCCCAGCATTTT.

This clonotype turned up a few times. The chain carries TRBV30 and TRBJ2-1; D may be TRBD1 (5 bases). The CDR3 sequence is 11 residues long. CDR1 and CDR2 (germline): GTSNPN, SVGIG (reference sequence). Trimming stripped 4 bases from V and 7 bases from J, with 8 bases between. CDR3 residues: CAWTGSNEQFF. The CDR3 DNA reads TGTGCCTGGACAGGGTCGAATGAGCAGTTCTTC.

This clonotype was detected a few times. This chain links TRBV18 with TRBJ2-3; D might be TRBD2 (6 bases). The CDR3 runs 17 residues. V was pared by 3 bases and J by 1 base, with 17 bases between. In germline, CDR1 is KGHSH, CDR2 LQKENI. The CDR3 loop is CASSPTVGSFGTDTQYF. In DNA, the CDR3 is TGTGCCAGCTCACCCACCGTCGGGAGTTTTGGCACAGATACGCAGTATTTT. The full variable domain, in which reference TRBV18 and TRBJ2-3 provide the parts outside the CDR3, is NAGVMQNPRHLVRRRGQEARLRCSPMKGHSHVYWYRQLPEEGLKFMVYLQKENIIDESGMPKERFSAEFPKEGPSILRIQQVVRGDSAAYFCASSPTVGSFGTDTQYFGPGTRLTVL.

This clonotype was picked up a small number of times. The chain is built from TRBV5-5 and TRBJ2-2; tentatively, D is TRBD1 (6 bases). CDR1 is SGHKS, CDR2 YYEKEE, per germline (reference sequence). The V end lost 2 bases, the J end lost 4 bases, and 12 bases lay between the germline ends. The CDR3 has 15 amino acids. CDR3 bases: TGTGCCAGCAGCTTTTACAGGGACCCCACCGGGGAGCTGTTTTTT. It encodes CASSFYRDPTGELFF.

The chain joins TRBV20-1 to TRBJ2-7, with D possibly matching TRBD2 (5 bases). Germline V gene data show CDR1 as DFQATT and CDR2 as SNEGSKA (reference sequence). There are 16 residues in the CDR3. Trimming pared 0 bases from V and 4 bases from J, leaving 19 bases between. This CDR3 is CSARDPWGVDPYEQYF. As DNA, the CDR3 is TGCAGTGCTAGAGATCCCTGGGGAGTAGACCCGTACGAGCAGTACTTC.

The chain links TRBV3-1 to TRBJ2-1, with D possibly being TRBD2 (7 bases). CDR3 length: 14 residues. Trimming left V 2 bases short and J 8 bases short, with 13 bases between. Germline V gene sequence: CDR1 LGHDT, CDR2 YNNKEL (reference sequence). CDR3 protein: CASSQTGGRYEQFF. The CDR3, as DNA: TGTGCCAGCAGCCAAACGGGGGGCAGGTATGAGCAGTTCTTC.

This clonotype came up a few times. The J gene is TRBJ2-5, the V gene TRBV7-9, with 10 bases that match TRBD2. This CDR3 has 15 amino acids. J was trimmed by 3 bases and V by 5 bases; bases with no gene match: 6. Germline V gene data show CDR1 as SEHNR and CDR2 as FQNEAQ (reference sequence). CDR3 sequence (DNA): TGTGCCAGCAGCCTTTGGCTAGCGGGAGAAGAGACCCAGTACTTC. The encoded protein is CASSLWLAGEETQYF.

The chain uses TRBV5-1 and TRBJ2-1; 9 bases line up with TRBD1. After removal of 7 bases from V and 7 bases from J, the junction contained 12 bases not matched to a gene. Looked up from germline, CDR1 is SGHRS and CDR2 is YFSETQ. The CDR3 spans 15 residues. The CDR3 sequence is CASGGGQGLRNEQFF. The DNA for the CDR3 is TGCGCCAGCGGCGGGGGACAGGGACTAAGGAATGAGCAGTTCTTC.

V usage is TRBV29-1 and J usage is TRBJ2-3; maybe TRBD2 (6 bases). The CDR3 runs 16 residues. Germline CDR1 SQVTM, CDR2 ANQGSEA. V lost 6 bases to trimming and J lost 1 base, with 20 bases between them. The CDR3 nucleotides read TGCAGCGTCGCCACCCGGGGGAAAACTCGCACAGATACGCAGTATTTT. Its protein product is CSVATRGKTRTDTQYF.

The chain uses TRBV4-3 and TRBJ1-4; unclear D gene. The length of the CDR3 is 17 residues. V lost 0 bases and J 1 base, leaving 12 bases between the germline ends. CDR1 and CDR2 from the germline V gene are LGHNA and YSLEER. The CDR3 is CASSQDREALTNEKLFF. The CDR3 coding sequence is TGCGCCAGCAGCCAAGATCGCGAGGCCCTAACTAATGAAAAACTGTTTTTT.

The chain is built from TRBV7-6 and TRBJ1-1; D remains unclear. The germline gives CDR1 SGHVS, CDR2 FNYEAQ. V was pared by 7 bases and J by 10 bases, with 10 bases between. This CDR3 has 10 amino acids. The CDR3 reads CASNLVGAFF. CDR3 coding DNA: TGTGCCAGCAACTTGGTGGGAGCTTTCTTT.

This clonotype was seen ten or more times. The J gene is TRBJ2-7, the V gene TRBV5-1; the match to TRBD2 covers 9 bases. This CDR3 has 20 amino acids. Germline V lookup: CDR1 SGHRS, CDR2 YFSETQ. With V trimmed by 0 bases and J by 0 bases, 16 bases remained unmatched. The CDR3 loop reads CASSLVLRLAGSAHSYEQYF. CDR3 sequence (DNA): TGCGCCAGCAGCTTGGTTCTCCGGCTAGCGGGATCGGCCCACTCCTACGAGCAGTACTTC.

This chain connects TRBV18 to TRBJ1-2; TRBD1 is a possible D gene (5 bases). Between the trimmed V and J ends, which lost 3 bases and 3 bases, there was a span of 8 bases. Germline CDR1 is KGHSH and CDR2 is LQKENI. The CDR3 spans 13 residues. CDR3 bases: TGTGCCAGCTCACCCAGGGAGGACTATGGCTACACCTTC. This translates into CASSPREDYGYTF.

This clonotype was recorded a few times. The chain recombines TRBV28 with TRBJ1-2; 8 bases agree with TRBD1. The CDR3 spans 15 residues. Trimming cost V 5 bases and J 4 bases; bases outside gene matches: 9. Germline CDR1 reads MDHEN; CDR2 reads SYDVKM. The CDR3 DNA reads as TGTGCCAGCAGTACAGCGACAGGGGTCCTCTATGGCTACACCTTC. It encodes CASSTATGVLYGYTF.

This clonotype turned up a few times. CDR3 loop: CASNQRNTGELFF. The CDR3 DNA reads as TGTGCCAGTAATCAGCGGAACACCGGGGAGCTGTTTTTT. J is TRBJ2-2 and V is TRBV19; D is unclear. The CDR3 is 13 amino acids. Germline CDR1 is LNHDA and CDR2 is SQIVND (reference sequence). Trimming removed 7 bases from V and 1 base from J, with 7 bases in between.

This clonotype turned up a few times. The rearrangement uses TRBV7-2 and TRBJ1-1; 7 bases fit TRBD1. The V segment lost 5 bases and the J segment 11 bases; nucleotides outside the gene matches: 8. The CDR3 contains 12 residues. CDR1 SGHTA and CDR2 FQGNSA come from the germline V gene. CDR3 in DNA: TGTGCCAGCAGCATAGACAGGGCGAGGGCTTTCTTT. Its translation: CASSIDRARAFF.

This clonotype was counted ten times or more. The CDR3 DNA sequence: TGTGCCAGCAGTTTGGTCAGGGACACTGAAGCTTTCTTT. Its protein product is CASSLVRDTEAFF. The J gene is TRBJ1-1, the V gene TRBV12-3 or TRBV12-4; a possible D gene is TRBD1 (5 bases). Trimming took 3 bases from V and 3 from J, leaving 8 bases between them. CDR3 size: 13 residues.

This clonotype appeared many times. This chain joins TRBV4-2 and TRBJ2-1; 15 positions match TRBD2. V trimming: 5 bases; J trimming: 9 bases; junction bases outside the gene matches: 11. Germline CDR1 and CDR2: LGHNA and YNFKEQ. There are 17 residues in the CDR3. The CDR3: CASSARTSGRGDGEQFF. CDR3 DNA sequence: TGTGCCAGCAGCGCCCGGACTAGCGGGAGGGGGGATGGTGAGCAGTTCTTC.

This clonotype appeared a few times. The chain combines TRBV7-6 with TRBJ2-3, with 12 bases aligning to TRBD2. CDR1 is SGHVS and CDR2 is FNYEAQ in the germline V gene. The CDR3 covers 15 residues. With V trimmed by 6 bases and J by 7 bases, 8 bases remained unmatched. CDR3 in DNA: TGTGCCAGCAGTCCTACTAGCGGGGGGAGGTATACGCAGTATTTT. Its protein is CASSPTSGGRYTQYF.

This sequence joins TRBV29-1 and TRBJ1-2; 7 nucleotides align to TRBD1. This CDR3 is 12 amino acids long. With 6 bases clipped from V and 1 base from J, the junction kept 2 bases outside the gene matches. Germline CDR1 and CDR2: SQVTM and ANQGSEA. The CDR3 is CSVGQFNYGYTF. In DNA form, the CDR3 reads TGCAGCGTGGGACAGTTTAACTATGGCTACACCTTC.